This T cell receptor (beta chain) emerged from a study of cytomegalovirus exposure and HLA in healthy donors. Notes on the study in general: Presence/absence analyses treated sequencing depth as roughly uniform across donors.

The CDR3 spans 16 residues. After removal of 3 bases from V and 7 bases from J, the junction contained 7 bases not matched to a gene. Looked up from germline, CDR1 is SGHRS and CDR2 is YFSETQ. The PCR used 60 Vbeta and 13 Jbeta primers. Profiling relied on immunoSEQ multiplex PCR, and the TCRdb table lists in-frame clones only, not all of them. This sample yields some 170,000 clones, of which about three quarters are seen a single time; 5% to 8% belongs to the top ten. As for this clone: Its antigen remains unknown.

This clonotype originated in a middle-aged man in good health and CMV-seropositive. Sequenced sample: PBMCs. The chain couples TRBV5-1 to TRBJ2-1; 13 bases fit TRBD2. CDR3 DNA sequence: TGCGCCAGCAGCTCCCTACTAGCGGGAGGGCGTAATGAGCAGTTCTTC. It codes for CASSSLLAGGRNEQFF. Filled out from reference TRBV5-1 and TRBJ2-1, the complete variable domain reads KAGVTQTPRYLIKTRGQQVTLSCSPISGHRSVSWYQQTPGQGLQFLFEYFSETQRNKGNFPGRFSGRQFSNSRSEMNVSTLELGDSALYLCASSSLLAGGRNEQFFGPGTRLTVL.